What follows describes a single T cell receptor (beta chain). Its specificity is unknown. The CDR3 extends over 16 amino acids. Germline V CDR1 and CDR2: MNHNS, SASEGT. V shed 3 bases and J 4 bases; nucleotides not matched to a gene: 6. The repertoire was sequenced with immunoSEQ multiplex PCR; TCRdb's copy has only in-frame clones and lacks some. The repertoire holds about 89,000 clones, with roughly 88% as singletons. This specimen comes from a study of OX40 agonist ivuxolimab in advanced cancers. Looking at the study overall: Three patients showed partial responses: one hepatocellular carcinoma and two cutaneous melanoma cases. Whole-study findings and limits: Antigen specificity of clonally expanded peripheral T cells was not established.

Sequencing used CD4+ or CD8+ T cells sorted from blood, obtained in a trial of the OX40 agonist ivuxolimab. The chain recombines TRBV6-1 with TRBJ2-3; 11 bases fit TRBD2. The clonotype originates from an adult with an advanced solid tumor such as melanoma, head and neck, liver or kidney cancer. CDR3 nucleotides: TGTGCCAGCAGTGAGGTAGCGGGGGGGCTGGCAGATACGCAGTATTTT. It yields the protein CASSEVAGGLADTQYF.